A selection of T cell receptor beta chains follows, all from one sample in a study of T cells after yellow fever vaccination. From the 5' RACE reads, TCRdb called clonotypes with MiXCR, one entry per CDR3 protein. The sample lists over 250,000 distinct CDR3 sequences, about 4% occurring once. The input for sequencing was PBMCs, taken 5 days after the yellow fever booster vaccination. The receptor set was obtained from a man aged 18 to 29 who received the YFV17D yellow fever vaccine. The CDR3 runs from the conserved cysteine through the conserved F or W. The D gene is left open where the match is weak. The size of a clone is reported for some rows only, either as once, few or many, or as a class for expanded clones.

v_call	clone_size	d_call	cdr3_length	j_call	cdr3_nt	cdr3_aa
TRBV7-9	many	.	12	TRBJ1-1	TGTGCCAGCAGCTTCGAGAACACTGAAGCTTTCTTT	CASSFENTEAFF
TRBV28	many	TRBD2	16	TRBJ2-1	TGTGCCAGCGGGACTAGCGGGGGGGCCCCCTACAATGAGCAGTTCTTC	CASGTSGGAPYNEQFF
TRBV10-3	many	.	14	TRBJ2-6	TGTGCCATCAGGCCCTGGGGGATTACCAACGTCCTGACTTTC	CAIRPWGITNVLTF
TRBV5-1	many	TRBD1	14	TRBJ2-5	TGCGCCAGCAGCCCAGGGACAGTACAAGAGACCCAGTACTTC	CASSPGTVQETQYF
TRBV7-9	few	TRBD2	14	TRBJ2-3	TGTGCCCTCGGGGGGGGGGCTTACACAGATACGCAGTATTTT	CALGGGAYTDTQYF
TRBV5-1	.	TRBD1	16	TRBJ2-7	TGCGCCAGCAGCTTGGCCCTAGGACAGGGGGCCTACGAGCAGTACTTC	CASSLALGQGAYEQYF
TRBV11-2	many	TRBD2	16	TRBJ2-1	TGTGCCAGCAGCTTCAAGACTAGCGGGGGGGTAAGGGAGCAGTTCTTC	CASSFKTSGGVREQFF
TRBV27	few	TRBD1	17	TRBJ1-6	TGTGCCAGCAGTTTATTGTCGGGCAGGGGGATCGCTTCACCCCTCCACTTT	CASSLLSGRGIASPLHF
TRBV4-3	many	.	17	TRBJ2-3	TGCGCCAGCAGCCAAGATCTTTTAGGACACCTGACAGATACGCAGTATTTT	CASSQDLLGHLTDTQYF
TRBV19	few	.	13	TRBJ2-7	TGTGCCAGTAGTATAGATGAGACCTACGAGCAGTACTTC	CASSIDETYEQYF
TRBV6-1	few	.	14	TRBJ2-5	TGTGCCAGCAGTGACCCCAGGAGCGGGGAGACCCAGTACTTC	CASSDPRSGETQYF
TRBV4-2	few	TRBD1	16	TRBJ1-4	TGTGCCAGCAGCCTCCGACAGGGGACGACTAATGAAAAACTGTTTTTT	CASSLRQGTTNEKLFF
TRBV7-9	many	.	15	TRBJ1-1	TGTGCCAGCAGCTACCCAGGACACCTGAACACTGAAGCTTTCTTT	CASSYPGHLNTEAFF
TRBV7-2	few	.	16	TRBJ1-1	TGTGCCAGCAGCGAAGAACAGGGCCCGTTGAACACTGAAGCTTTCTTT	CASSEEQGPLNTEAFF
TRBV9	.	.	16	TRBJ1-6	TGTGCCAGCAGCCATACTGAGAGACGGTATAATTCACCCCTCCACTTT	CASSHTERRYNSPLHF
TRBV4-1	many	TRBD1	16	TRBJ2-5	TGCGCCAGCAGCCAAGGACAGGGGCAATGGCAAGAGACCCAGTACTTC	CASSQGQGQWQETQYF
TRBV5-5	.	.	15	TRBJ2-1	TGTGCCAGCAGCTTGGTTGGGGCCCGGGCCAATGAGCAGTTCTTC	CASSLVGARANEQFF
TRBV6-5	few	.	13	TRBJ1-2	TGTGCCAGCAGTTACTCGCAGGATTATGGCTACACCTTC	CASSYSQDYGYTF
TRBV12-3/TRBV12-4	many	.	16	TRBJ2-7	TGTGCCAGCAGTTCCTACCTCACTAGCAGCTCCTACGAGCAGTACTTC	CASSSYLTSSSYEQYF
TRBV10-3	.	TRBD1	15	TRBJ2-7	TGTGCCATCAGTGGAGACAGGGGTTCTCTCGACCAGCAGTACTTC	CAISGDRGSLDQQYF
TRBV5-1	.	.	13	TRBJ1-5	TGCGCCAGCAGCTTGGAACCCGATCAGCCCCAGCATTTT	CASSLEPDQPQHF
TRBV18	few	TRBD1	16	TRBJ2-1	TGTGCCAGCTCACCAACGGGACAGGGGGGCTACAATGAGCAGTTCTTC	CASSPTGQGGYNEQFF
TRBV5-1	few	TRBD1	15	TRBJ2-7	TGCGCCAGCAGCTTGGCCGGTGGACAGGGTCGTGAGCAGTACTTC	CASSLAGGQGREQYF
TRBV3-1	few	.	17	TRBJ2-3	TGTGCCAGCAGTCCCCTCCCGGGACTGCTAAGCACAGATACGCAGTATTTT	CASSPLPGLLSTDTQYF
TRBV6-2/TRBV6-3	.	.	14	TRBJ1-3	TGTGCCAGCAGACCAAGCAGCTCTGGAAACACCATATATTTT	CASRPSSSGNTIYF
TRBV6-2/TRBV6-3	few	.	14	TRBJ1-6	TGTGCCAGCATCCCGGACAGCGTTAATTCACCCCTCCACTTT	CASIPDSVNSPLHF
TRBV6-6	few	.	13	TRBJ1-4	TGTGCCAGCAGCCGCAACAGTAATGAAAAACTGTTTTTT	CASSRNSNEKLFF
TRBV5-1	many	.	15	TRBJ2-3	TGCGCCAGCAGCTTTGAGGGAAGAAGGGTTGATACGCAGTATTTT	CASSFEGRRVDTQYF
TRBV7-7	many	.	14	TRBJ2-3	TGTGCTAGCAGCTTGGGGCCGCACACAGATACGCAGTATTTT	CASSLGPHTDTQYF
TRBV6-2/TRBV6-3	.	.	13	TRBJ1-2	TGTGCCAGCAGTTGGGGAACCGTTTATGGCTACACCTTC	CASSWGTVYGYTF
TRBV11-2	many	.	18	TRBJ1-4	TGTGCCAGCAGCTTAAGTACCGGGAGTGGGGGAACAGGAGAAAAACTGTTTTTT	CASSLSTGSGGTGEKLFF
TRBV14	few	.	14	TRBJ1-1	TGTGCCAGCAGCCAAGGCTCAGGTAGAGCTGAAGCTTTCTTT	CASSQGSGRAEAFF
TRBV7-2	few	.	17	TRBJ2-2	TGTGCCAGCAGCCCACAGTTCTGGGCTAGGGACACCGGGGAGCTGTTTTTT	CASSPQFWARDTGELFF
TRBV29-1	.	TRBD2	14	TRBJ2-3	TGCAGCGTGGTACTAGCGGGGGCCCCAGATACGCAGTATTTT	CSVVLAGAPDTQYF
TRBV5-6	many	TRBD1	15	TRBJ1-1	TGTGCCAGCAGCACGCCAGGGGGCGCGGACACTGAAGCTTTCTTT	CASSTPGGADTEAFF
TRBV5-1	many	.	15	TRBJ1-6	TGCGCCAGCAGCTTGCTTCCAGGGCGTAATTCACCCCTCCACTTT	CASSLLPGRNSPLHF
TRBV4-1	.	.	17	TRBJ1-3	TGCGCCAGCAGCCAATGGAGGCAGGAGGGCTCTGGAAACACCATATATTTT	CASSQWRQEGSGNTIYF
TRBV24-1	few	.	16	TRBJ2-2	TGTGCCACCAGTGATTTGGGACAGTCGAACACCGGGGAGCTGTTTTTT	CATSDLGQSNTGELFF
TRBV20-1	.	.	11	TRBJ2-1	TGCAGTGCGGACCCCTACAATGAGCAGTTCTTC	CSADPYNEQFF
TRBV6-5	.	.	16	TRBJ1-6	TGTGCCAGCAGTTACGACACCCAATCCTATAATTCACCCCTCCACTTT	CASSYDTQSYNSPLHF
TRBV4-3	few	.	14	TRBJ1-5	TGCGCCAGCAGCCAAGCCGGGGGCAGGCAGCCCCAGCATTTT	CASSQAGGRQPQHF
TRBV5-1	.	.	13	TRBJ2-7	TGCGCCAGCAGCTTGGGACAGGAGTACGAGCAGTACTTC	CASSLGQEYEQYF
TRBV20-1	few	TRBD1	14	TRBJ1-5	TGCAGTGCTAACCCAGGGGGCGCGTGGCAGCCCCAGCATTTT	CSANPGGAWQPQHF
TRBV7-2	many	TRBD1	15	TRBJ2-7	TGTGCCAGCAGCATCGAAACGGGACAGACCTACGAGCAGTACTTC	CASSIETGQTYEQYF
TRBV10-2	many	TRBD2	15	TRBJ2-2	TGCGCCAGCAGTGGTCTAGCGGGTGCCACCGGGGAGCTGTTTTTT	CASSGLAGATGELFF
TRBV5-1	.	TRBD1	16	TRBJ2-3	TGCGCCAGCAGCTTCGACAGGGCAGGACCCACAGATACGCAGTATTTT	CASSFDRAGPTDTQYF
TRBV4-1	.	.	13	TRBJ2-2	TGCGCCAGCAGCCAAAAGGGGGTCGGGGAGCTGTTTTTT	CASSQKGVGELFF
TRBV6-5	few	.	13	TRBJ1-2	TGTGCCAGCAGTTACGGGCGTAACTATGGCTACACCTTC	CASSYGRNYGYTF
TRBV7-2	.	.	15	TRBJ1-3	TGTGCCAGCAGCTTAGTGGCGGCAGTGAGGGACACCATATATTTT	CASSLVAAVRDTIYF
TRBV9	many	.	15	TRBJ1-1	TGTGCCAGCAGCGCCCGAGACAGGCTGAACACTGAAGCTTTCTTT	CASSARDRLNTEAFF
TRBV20-1	many	.	13	TRBJ2-2	TGCAGTGCTATACCCCTTAACACCGGGGAGCTGTTTTTT	CSAIPLNTGELFF
TRBV2	.	.	14	TRBJ1-5	TGTGCCAGCAGTGAATTCTCAGACTATCAGCCCCAGCATTTT	CASSEFSDYQPQHF